These T cell receptor beta chains were read from a single sample in a study of control samples from healthy donors and cancer patients. Data came from immunoSEQ multiplex PCR; TCRdb stores just in-frame clones and leaves some out. The data show roughly 200,000 clones, just under 95% seen once. The sequencing input was blood. Source of these receptors: a man in his fifties in good health. Both conserved end residues are part of each CDR3. A D gene is named only where the DNA matches it firmly. Some rows have no size entry. The others give once, few or many, or a class for an expanded clone.

>TRBJ2-3|17|TRBV3-1/TRBV3-2|-|-
CASSQERQRGGTDTQYF
TGTGCCAGCAGCCAAGAGAGGCAGAGAGGAGGCACAGATACGCAGTATTTT
>TRBJ2-3|13|TRBV10-1|-|-
CASSDPPGNTQYF
TGCGCCAGCAGTGACCCTCCGGGGAATACGCAGTATTTT
>TRBJ2-1|14|TRBV6-5|-|once
CASNIPGPPNEQFF
TGTGCCAGCAACATACCGGGCCCGCCAAATGAGCAGTTCTTC
>TRBJ1-2|15|TRBV11-2|-|-
CANSLARPRSYGYTF
TGTGCCAACAGCTTAGCACGGCCTAGGAGCTATGGCTACACCTTC
>TRBJ1-6|13|TRBV9|-|few
CASGQGLGSPLHF
TGTGCCAGCGGCCAGGGGTTGGGTTCACCCCTCCACTTT
>TRBJ1-1|12|TRBV25-1|-|-
CASSESNTEAFF
TGTGCCAGCAGCGAATCGAACACTGAAGCTTTCTTT
>TRBJ1-1|14|TRBV28|TRBD1|once
CASSPGQGYTEAFF
TGTGCCAGCTCCCCGGGACAGGGGTACACTGAAGCTTTCTTT
>TRBJ1-1|12|TRBV6-5|TRBD1|-
CASISGGTEAFF
TGTGCCAGCATTTCAGGGGGCACTGAAGCTTTCTTT
>TRBJ1-6|16|TRBV4-3|-|-
CASSLTSSSYNSPLHF
TGCGCCAGCAGCCTCACGTCCAGCTCCTATAATTCACCCCTCCACTTT
>TRBJ1-3|15|TRBV5-1|-|-
CASSPLGGRGNTIYF
TGCGCCAGCAGCCCCTTGGGCGGGCGTGGAAACACCATATATTTT
>TRBJ1-2|14|TRBV2|TRBD1|-
CASSERQGGYGYTF
TGTGCCAGCAGTGAACGACAGGGAGGCTATGGCTACACCTTC
>TRBJ2-2|15|TRBV7-3|-|-
CASSLNRGGTGELFF
TGTGCCAGCAGCTTAAACCGAGGAGGGACCGGGGAGCTGTTTTTT
>TRBJ2-3|14|TRBV19|TRBD2|-
CASSNGAGGPNADF
TGTGCCAGTAGTAATGGGGCGGGGGGGCCCAATGCGGATTTT
>TRBJ1-2|15|TRBV6-5|-|-
CASSRVFTSNYGYTF
TGTGCCAGCAGTAGGGTCTTTACTTCTAACTATGGCTACACCTTC
>TRBJ1-1|14|TRBV5-6|-|-
CASSLLLRETEAFF
TGTGCCAGCAGCTTGTTATTACGAGAGACTGAAGCTTTCTTT
>TRBJ2-6|12|TRBV25-1|-|-
CASSELGTEQTF
TGTGCCAGCAGTGAACTGGGAACCGAGCAGACTTTC
>TRBJ2-1|13|TRBV3-1/TRBV3-2|-|-
CASSQDRGYEQFF
TGTGCCAGCAGCCAAGACAGGGGTTATGAGCAGTTCTTC
>TRBJ1-1|15|TRBV7-9|TRBD1|-
CASSFDRTGNTEAFF
TGTGCCAGCAGCTTCGACCGGACAGGGAACACTGAAGCTTTCTTT
>TRBJ2-1|10|TRBV20-1|-|once
CSAALNEQFF
TGCAGTGCTGCCCTTAATGAGCAGTTCTTC
>TRBJ1-2|15|TRBV7-9|-|few
CASSWGGLNRAGYTF
TGTGCCAGCAGCTGGGGGGGCCTAAACAGGGCGGGCTACACCTTC
>TRBJ1-1|16|TRBV18|-|-
CASSPQGRGLGSEAFF
TGTGCCAGCTCACCTCAGGGTCGGGGGCTAGGGTCTGAAGCTTTCTTT
>TRBJ1-5|14|TRBV6-5|-|once
CASSRGDSNQPQHF
TGTGCCAGCAGTCGGGGGGACAGCAATCAGCCCCAGCATTTT
>TRBJ1-3|14|TRBV2|-|-
CASSDTVSGNTIYF
TGTGCCAGCAGTGACACAGTCTCTGGAAACACCATATATTTT
>TRBJ2-1|16|TRBV7-2|-|-
CASSLVGTSSYNEQFF
TGTGCCAGCAGCTTAGTAGGGACATCCTCCTACAATGAGCAGTTCTTC